What follows is one TCR beta chain and its context. V shed 6 bases and J 2 bases; nucleotides not matched to a gene: 6. CDR3 length equals 16 residues. Per germline, CDR1 LNHDA and CDR2 SQIVND (reference sequence). The entry originates in a study of blood T cell repertoires in COVID-19. Authors' methods: Amplifying reference gene primers gave estimates of nucleated cell counts. Some clones are missing from TCRdb's copy, which holds only in-frame ones; the method was immunoSEQ multiplex PCR. V, J and clone size were drawn from that table, and D and trimming were deduced from the DNA. This sample has around 190,000 clones; about 81% occur once, and the top ten carry 7.8%. In Seattle, patients joined the study during active infection and were tracked longitudinally.

This sequence was found in an older woman with COVID-19, enrolled during active disease. Sequenced input: peripheral blood. This chain connects TRBV19 to TRBJ2-1, with 11 bases fitting TRBD2. The CDR3 DNA is TGTGCCAGTAGCACCATACTAGCGGGAGCCTACAATGAGCAGTTCTTC. This codes for CASSTILAGAYNEQFF.